The 19 T cell receptor beta chains given below trace back to one sample, sequenced in a study of T cell responses to AZD1222 COVID-19 vaccine. The repertoire was sequenced with immunoSEQ multiplex PCR; TCRdb's copy has only in-frame clones and lacks some. This sample yields 120,000 to 150,000 clones, of which more than 75% are seen a single time; around 5.5% belongs to the top ten. This material consisted of peripheral blood, taken on day 0 of AZD1222 vaccination. The receptors derive from an adult in good health.

The chain links TRBV4-3 to TRBJ1-2; 11 bases align to TRBD1. V lost 1 base to trimming and J lost 4 bases; unmatched junction nucleotides: 11. The CDR3 covers 18 residues. Germline values: CDR1 LGHNA, CDR2 YSLEER. CDR3 nucleotide sequence: TGCGCCAGCAGCCAAGGGACAGGGGGCGCCGTGGGAATCTATGGCTACACCTTC. It yields the protein CASSQGTGGAVGIYGYTF.

The rearrangement links TRBV12-3 or TRBV12-4 to TRBJ2-2, with D possibly being TRBD1 (5 bases). V dropped 2 bases and J dropped 6 bases, with 7 bases sitting between them. The CDR3 is 13 amino acids. The CDR3, as DNA: TGTGCCAGCAGTTTATTAGGGGCCGGGGAGCTGTTTTTT. Residues: CASSLLGAGELFF.

The chain combines TRBV6-1 with TRBJ1-1; TRBD1 agrees at 7 bases. The CDR3 spans 13 residues. V shed 6 bases and J 4 bases; nucleotides not matched to a gene: 5. The germline gives CDR1 MNHNS, CDR2 SASEGT. CDR3 in amino acids: CASSRQGTTEAFF. Here the CDR3 DNA reads TGTGCCAGCAGCCGACAGGGTACCACTGAAGCTTTCTTT.

The count of this clone is one. The V call is TRBV4-2, the J call TRBJ2-7; D possibly corresponds to TRBD2 (6 bases). CDR1 and CDR2 from the germline V gene are LGHNA and YNFKEQ. The CDR3 has 15 amino acids. The V gene lost 2 bases and the J gene lost 7 bases, with 18 bases spanning the gap. The CDR3 sequence: CASSQTLGEAGEQYF. CDR3 nucleotides: TGTGCCAGCAGCCAAACCCTGGGGGAGGCGGGGGAGCAGTACTTC.

J is TRBJ2-1 and V is TRBV11-1; the match to TRBD2 covers 7 bases. The CDR3 extends over 16 amino acids. CDR1 and CDR2 from the germline V gene are SGHAT and FQDESV (reference sequence). With 6 bases clipped from V and 0 bases from J, the junction kept 8 bases outside the gene matches. This CDR3 reads CASSLRGGSSYNEQFF. The CDR3 DNA reads as TGTGCCAGCAGTTTGAGGGGAGGGAGCTCCTACAATGAGCAGTTCTTC.

V usage is TRBV5-1 and J usage is TRBJ2-5; 10 bases are a match to TRBD1. The CDR3 has 15 amino acids. Trimming removed 0 bases from V and 3 bases from J; junction bases left unmatched: 2. The germline CDR1 and CDR2 sequences are SGHRS and YFSETQ. CDR3 sequence (DNA): TGCGCCAGCAGCTTGGCCGGGACAGGGGAAGAGACCCAGTACTTC. It is translated as CASSLAGTGEETQYF.

The chain carries TRBV7-9 and TRBJ2-7; D unclear. CDR1 SEHNR and CDR2 FQNEAQ come from the germline V gene (reference sequence). The germline V and J ends were trimmed by 3 bases and 0 bases, with 6 bases remaining between them. The CDR3 consists of 13 residues. CDR3 in amino acids: CASSLGNSYEQYF. CDR3 DNA sequence: TGTGCCAGCAGCTTGGGGAACTCCTACGAGCAGTACTTC.

This clone was counted between two and nine times. This chain joins TRBV7-9 and TRBJ1-5, with D maybe TRBD1 (6 bases). The CDR3 loop spans 15 amino acids. Germline values: CDR1 SEHNR, CDR2 FQNEAQ (reference sequence). The V and J ends lost 1 base and 3 bases respectively, with 10 bases between them. The CDR3 DNA sequence: TGTGCCAGCAGCTTAGGAGGGGGTTCCAATCAGCCCCAGCATTTT. Residues: CASSLGGGSNQPQHF.

J is TRBJ2-1 and V is TRBV19; 9 bases line up with TRBD2. The V and J ends lost 5 bases and 7 bases, in that order; junction bases with no gene match: 12. Germline values: CDR1 LNHDA, CDR2 SQIVND (reference sequence). The CDR3 length is 16 residues. This CDR3 reads CASSPAGVSGRNEQFF. DNA for the CDR3: TGTGCCAGTAGTCCAGCCGGAGTTAGCGGGAGAAATGAGCAGTTCTTC.

V and J are TRBV23-1 and TRBJ1-5, with 10 bases aligning to TRBD1. TRBV23-1 has ORF status, its function being uncertain. CDR3 length: 15 residues. With 4 bases clipped from V and 7 bases from J, the junction kept 7 bases outside the gene matches. The CDR3 spells CASSLGGQGSQPQHF. The CDR3 nucleotides read TGCGCCAGCAGTCTTGGGGGACAGGGGTCCCAGCCCCAGCATTTT.

The chain employs TRBV13 and TRBJ1-6; D gene unclear. The CDR3 runs to 14 residues. CDR1 is PRHDT, CDR2 FYEKMQ, per germline (reference sequence). Trimming took 0 bases from V and 7 from J, leaving 7 bases between them. The DNA for the CDR3 is TGTGCCAGCAGCTTAGGACCCCAGAATTCACCCCTCCACTTT. The encoded protein is CASSLGPQNSPLHF.

V and J are TRBV19 and TRBJ1-5, with D possibly being TRBD1 (5 bases). The CDR3 is 13 residues long. Germline V gene data show CDR1 as LNHDA and CDR2 as SQIVND (reference sequence). The ends were cut back, 5 bases at V and 6 bases at J, with 11 bases in the middle. The CDR3 sequence is CASSFGGSQPQHF. The CDR3 region has the DNA TGTGCCAGTAGTTTCGGGGGTAGTCAGCCCCAGCATTTT.

This clone was recorded once. This sequence joins TRBV6-2 or TRBV6-3 and TRBJ2-1; D possibly corresponds to TRBD2 (6 bases). Germline V gives CDR1 MNHEY, CDR2 SVGEGT. CDR3 length: 14 amino acids. The germline V and J ends were trimmed by 3 bases and 5 bases, with 11 bases remaining between them. The CDR3 DNA follows: TGTGCCAGCAGTTATTGGGGGAGGAACAATGAGCAGTTCTTC. Its translation: CASSYWGRNNEQFF.

This chain connects TRBV6-2 or TRBV6-3 to TRBJ2-1, with D tentatively TRBD1 (5 bases). This CDR3 region has 15 residues. Trimming shortened V by 2 bases and J by 8 bases, and 16 bases separated the two germline ends. Germline V gene sequence: CDR1 MNHEY, CDR2 SVGEGT. The CDR3: CASSYGISGLHEQFF. In nucleotides, the CDR3 is TGTGCCAGCAGTTACGGGATCTCAGGGTTGCATGAGCAGTTCTTC.

The genes are TRBV2 and TRBJ2-1, with D perhaps TRBD1 (5 bases). The CDR3 totals 16 residues. V was cut by 7 bases and J by 5 bases, with 21 bases left in between. Germline V gene lookup returns CDR1 SNHLY and CDR2 FYNNEI. The CDR3: CASNPLSDGAHNEQFF. The CDR3 DNA follows: TGTGCCAGCAACCCACTGTCAGATGGGGCCCACAATGAGCAGTTCTTC. The complete variable domain, with remaining parts taken from reference TRBV2 and TRBJ2-1, reads EPEVTQTPSHQVTQMGQEVILRCVPISNHLYFYWYRQILGQKVEFLVSFYNNEISEKSEIFDDQFSVERPDGSNFTLKIRSTKLEDSAMYFCASNPLSDGAHNEQFFGPGTRLTVL.

The chain couples TRBV27 to TRBJ1-6, with a weak D call TRBD1 (6 bases). The germline gives CDR1 MNHEY, CDR2 SMNVEV (reference sequence). The CDR3 is made up of 15 amino acids. V gave up 5 bases and J gave up 4 bases, with 12 bases separating them. For the CDR3, the DNA is TGTGCCAGCAGTAAGGACAGATATTATAATTCACCCCTCCACTTT. It is translated as CASSKDRYYNSPLHF.

The chain recombines TRBV5-1 with TRBJ2-3; TRBD2 matches 10 bases. The CDR3 sequence is 15 residues long. Germline-derived CDR1 and CDR2 are SGHRS and YFSETQ. V shed 2 bases and J 1 base; nucleotides not matched to a gene: 1. CDR3 DNA: TGCGCCAGCAGCTTCGGGACTAGCGGCACAGATACGCAGTATTTT. Protein product: CASSFGTSGTDTQYF.

This clone was detected once. V and J are TRBV4-1 and TRBJ2-7; TRBD2 matches at 11 bases. CDR3 length: 16 residues. CDR1 is MGHRA and CDR2 is YSYEKL in the germline V gene. The junction had 7 bases not matched to a gene; V was cut back by 4 bases and J by 2 bases. The DNA for the CDR3 is TGCGCCAGCAGCCGACTAGCGGGACAGGGAACCTACGAGCAGTACTTC. Protein product: CASSRLAGQGTYEQYF.

The chain carries TRBV5-6 and TRBJ1-2; 8 bases align to TRBD1. CDR1 is SGHDT, CDR2 YYEEEE, per germline. The CDR3 sequence is 14 residues long. Trimming at V came to 8 bases and at J to 4 bases, leaving 10 bases not matched to a gene. CDR3 nucleotides: TGTGCCAGTAGCGGACAGGGCCGGGGCTATGGCTACACCTTC. Translated, it gives CASSGQGRGYGYTF.